The 4 T cell receptor beta chains below were found in one sample sequenced in a study of beta chain bispecific antibodies for T cell cancers. Study findings and constraints: Anti-TRBV12 exposure, compared with anti-CD19, reduced the TRBV12-3 proportion of TRBV signal by approximately 99%. In these mixed samples, most targeted TRBV reads derived from the leukemia cell line.

T cells were expanded from blood mononuclear cells for two to three days with anti-CD3 OKT3 or CD3/CD28 beads. These TCRs' antigens remain unknown. TCRdb reprocessed the 5' RACE reads via MiXCR and lists one record per CDR3 protein. There are about 20,000 distinct CDR3 sequences in the sample; around 2% occur only once, and under 5.5% lies in the top ten. Specimen: healthy donor T cells cultured with leukemia cells, collected from a culture containing a bispecific antibody targeting TCR Vbeta12. The receptors shown here come from a human donor in good health. Some clones in this sample may be carry-over from other donors' samples.

This clonotype was seen at least ten times. This chain links TRBV5-1 with TRBJ2-3; possible D gene TRBD1, 6 bases. The CDR3 extends over 15 amino acids. Per germline, CDR1 SGHRS and CDR2 YFSETQ. V was pared by 2 bases and J by 3 bases, with 13 bases between. The CDR3 here is CASSFRAGATDTQYF. The CDR3 DNA follows: TGCGCCAGCAGCTTTAGGGCAGGGGCTACAGATACGCAGTATTTT.

This clonotype was seen many times. The chain employs TRBV2 and TRBJ1-2; the D gene is possibly TRBD1 (6 bases). The ends were cut back, 8 bases at V and 3 bases at J, with 10 bases in the middle. Germline CDR1 and CDR2: SNHLY and FYNNEI. The CDR3 loop spans 12 amino acids. CDR3 coding DNA: TGTGCCAGCGAGGGGGACGACTATGGCTACACCTTC. The encoded protein is CASEGDDYGYTF.

This clonotype has at least ten counts. The rearrangement links TRBV10-2 to TRBJ1-2, with 8 bases matching TRBD1. This CDR3 is built from 14 residues. Germline lookup yields CDR1 WSHSY and CDR2 SAAADI. V lost 6 bases to trimming and J lost 7 bases; unmatched junction nucleotides: 10. The CDR3 region is CASRVAGGVCGYTF. For the CDR3, the DNA is TGCGCCAGCAGGGTGGCAGGGGGCGTTTGTGGCTACACCTTC.

This clonotype was detected only a few times. The chain carries TRBV30 and TRBJ2-1, with no clear D. The CDR3 contains 13 residues. Germline V gene sequence: CDR1 GTSNPN, CDR2 SVGIG (reference sequence). Trimming pared 2 bases from V and 8 bases from J, leaving 13 bases between. The chain's CDR3 is CAWSKIGRDEQFF. The CDR3 coding sequence is TGTGCCTGGAGTAAAATCGGTCGCGATGAGCAGTTCTTC. Using reference TRBV30 and TRBJ2-1 for the parts outside the CDR3, the full variable domain is SQTIHQWPATLVQPVGSPLSLECTVEGTSNPNLYWYRQAAGRGLQLLFYSVGIGQISSEVPQNLSASRPQDRQFILSSKKLLLSDSGFYLCAWSKIGRDEQFFGPGTRLTVL.